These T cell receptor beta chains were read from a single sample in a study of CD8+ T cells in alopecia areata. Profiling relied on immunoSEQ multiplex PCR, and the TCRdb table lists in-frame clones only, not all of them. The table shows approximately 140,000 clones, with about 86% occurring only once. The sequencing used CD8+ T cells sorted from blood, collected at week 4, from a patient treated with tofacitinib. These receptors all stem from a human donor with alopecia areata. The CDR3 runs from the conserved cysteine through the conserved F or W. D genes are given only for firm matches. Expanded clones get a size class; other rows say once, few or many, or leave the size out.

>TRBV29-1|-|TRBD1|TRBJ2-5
TGCAGCGTCGCGGGCATGAAACCGGGACAGGGGACAGAGACCCAGTACTTC
CSVAGMKPGQGTETQYF
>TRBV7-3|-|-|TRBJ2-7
TGTGCCAGCAGCATTCAGGGGCCAGGCGAGCAGTACTTC
CASSIQGPGEQYF
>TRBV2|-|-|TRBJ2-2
TGTGCCAGCGTCGCCGGGCACCGGGAGCTGTTTTTT
CASVAGHRELFF
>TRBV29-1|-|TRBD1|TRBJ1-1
TGCAGCGTCCCCGGGACAGGGGACGGAGCTTTCTTT
CSVPGTGDGAFF
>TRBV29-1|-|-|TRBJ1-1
TGCAGCGTTGGATTAAACACTGAAGCTTTCTTT
CSVGLNTEAFF
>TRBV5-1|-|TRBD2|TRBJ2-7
TGCGCCAGCAGCTTGGAATTAGCGGGACCAGCCTACGAGCAGTACTTC
CASSLELAGPAYEQYF
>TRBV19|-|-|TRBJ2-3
TGTGCCGTACAGGGTAGCACAGATACGCAGTATTTT
CAVQGSTDTQYF
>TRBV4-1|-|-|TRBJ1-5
TGCGCCAGCAGCCAAGACCCAGGGCAGCCCCAGCATTTT
CASSQDPGQPQHF
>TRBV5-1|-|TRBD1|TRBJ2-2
TGCGCCAGCAGCCGCTACAGGGGTGCGGACACCGGGGAGCTGTTTTTT
CASSRYRGADTGELFF
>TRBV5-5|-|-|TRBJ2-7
TGTGCCAGCAGCTTGAGTGACGGGTTCGAGCAGTACTTC
CASSLSDGFEQYF
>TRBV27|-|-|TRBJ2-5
TGTGCCAGCAGGTCCGGGATAGGAGAGACCCAGTACTTC
CASRSGIGETQYF
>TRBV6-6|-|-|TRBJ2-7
TGTGCCAGCAGCCTCCCGTCCTACGAGCAGTACTTC
CASSLPSYEQYF
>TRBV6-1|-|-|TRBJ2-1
TGTGCCAGCAGTGAAGGTAGCAGCTACAATGAGCAGTTCTTC
CASSEGSSYNEQFF
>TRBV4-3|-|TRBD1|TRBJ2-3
TGCGCCAGCAGCCAAGCAATACAGGGGGCGGCAGATACGCAGTATTTT
CASSQAIQGAADTQYF
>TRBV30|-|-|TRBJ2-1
TGTGCCTGGATTCGTACAGATTACAATGAGCAGTTCTTC
CAWIRTDYNEQFF
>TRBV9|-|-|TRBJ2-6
TGTGCCAGCAGCGCACGGTTTTCTGGGGCCAACGTCCTGACTTTC
CASSARFSGANVLTF
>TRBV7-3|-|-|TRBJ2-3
TGTGCCAGCAGCTTAAGCCCTGAAGCAGATACGCAGTATTTT
CASSLSPEADTQYF
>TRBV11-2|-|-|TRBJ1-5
TGTGCCAGCAGCTCGGGACCTGGCGGCAATCAGCCCCAGCATTTT
CASSSGPGGNQPQHF
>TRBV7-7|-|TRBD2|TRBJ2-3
TGTGCTAGCAGCTTAAGAGGGAGGGTCACAGATACGCAGTATTTT
CASSLRGRVTDTQYF
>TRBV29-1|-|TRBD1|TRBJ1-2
TGCAGCGTTGAAGATCAGGGGGCGGCTAACTATGGCTACACCTTC
CSVEDQGAANYGYTF
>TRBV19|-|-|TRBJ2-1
TGTGCCAGTACCACCATACCACACAATGAGCAGTTCTTC
CASTTIPHNEQFF
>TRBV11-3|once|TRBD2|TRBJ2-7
TGTGCCAGCAGCTTAGGCGGGAGCGGGAACGAGCAGTACTTC
CASSLGGSGNEQYF
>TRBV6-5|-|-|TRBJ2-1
TGTGCCAGCAGAATAAGCTCCTACAATGAGCAGTTCTTC
CASRISSYNEQFF
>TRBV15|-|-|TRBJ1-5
TGTGCCACCAGCACAGAACTTAGCAATCAGCCCCAGCATTTT
CATSTELSNQPQHF
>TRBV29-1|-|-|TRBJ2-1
TGCAGCGCAAAAACTAGGGAAATCGGAGGCAATGAGCAGTTCTTC
CSAKTREIGGNEQFF
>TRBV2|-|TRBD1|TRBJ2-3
TGTGCCACTACGCCGGGACAGGGCTCAGATACGCAGTATTTT
CATTPGQGSDTQYF
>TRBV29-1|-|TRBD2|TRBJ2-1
TGCAGCGTTGGCACTAGCGGGAGGGTAACTCTCAATGAGCAGTTCTTC
CSVGTSGRVTLNEQFF
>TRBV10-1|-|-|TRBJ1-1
TGCGCCAGCAGTGAGGGACCAGAAATGAACACTGAAGCTTTCTTT
CASSEGPEMNTEAFF
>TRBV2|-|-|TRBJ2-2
TGTGCCAGCACCTCAGGTTCCGGGGAGCTGTTTTTT
CASTSGSGELFF
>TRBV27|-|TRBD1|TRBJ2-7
TGTGCCAGCACCGGCAGGGGGTACGAGCAGTACTTC
CASTGRGYEQYF
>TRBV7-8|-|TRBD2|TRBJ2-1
TGTGCCAGCAGCTCGGCGGGGGGCCCGGGGAATGAGCAGTTCTTC
CASSSAGGPGNEQFF
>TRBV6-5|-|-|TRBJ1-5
TGTGCCAGCAGCCAGGGGAGGGGCCGGCAGCCCCAGCATTTT
CASSQGRGRQPQHF
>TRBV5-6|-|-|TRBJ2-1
TGTGCCAGCAGCTTGGCGGGGGCCTACAATGAGCAGTTCTTC
CASSLAGAYNEQFF
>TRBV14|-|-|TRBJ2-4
TGTGCCAGCAGCAGGGGGGGCAACATTCAGTACTTC
CASSRGGNIQYF
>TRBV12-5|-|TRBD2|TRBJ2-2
TGTGCTAGTGGTTTGGTACTGGGGACTAGCGGGGTCGGGGAGCTGTTTTTT
CASGLVLGTSGVGELFF
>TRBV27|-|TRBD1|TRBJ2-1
TGTGCCAGCAGTTTCGCCCCCCCCGGGACAGGAGACTACAATGAGCAGTTCTTC
CASSFAPPGTGDYNEQFF
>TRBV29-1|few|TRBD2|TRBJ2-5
TGCAGCGTTGAAGGGGAACTAGCGGGAGTCGGAGAGACCCAGTACTTC
CSVEGELAGVGETQYF
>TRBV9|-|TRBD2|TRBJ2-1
TGTGCCAGCAGCGTAGACGGGCTAGCGGGATATGAGCAGTTCTTC
CASSVDGLAGYEQFF
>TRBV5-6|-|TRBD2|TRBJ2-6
TGTGCCAGCAGCTTGGGTGGCGGCGGGAGAGTTTCTGGGGCCAACGTCCTGACTTTC
CASSLGGGGRVSGANVLTF
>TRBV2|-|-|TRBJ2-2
TGTGCCAGCAGTCGGGGGATTAACACCGGGGAGCTGTTTTTT
CASSRGINTGELFF
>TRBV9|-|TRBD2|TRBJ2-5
TGTGCCAGCAGTGGGGGACTAGTGGGTGAGACCCAGTACTTC
CASSGGLVGETQYF
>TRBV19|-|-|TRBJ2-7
TGTGCCAGTAGTGCTCCGGGACTTGGGGCGCTATCGGGGTCCTACGAGCAGTACTTC
CASSAPGLGALSGSYEQYF
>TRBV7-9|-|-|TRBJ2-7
TGTGCCAGCAGCTCGAGCTCCTACGAGCAGTACTTC
CASSSSSYEQYF
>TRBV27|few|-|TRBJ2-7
TGTGCCAGCAGTTTACAAGACGGACGACCCAAGGATGAGCAGTACTTC
CASSLQDGRPKDEQYF
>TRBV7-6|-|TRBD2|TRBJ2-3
TGTGCCAGCAGCTCGGGACTAGCGGGGCATAGCACAGATACGCAGTATTTT
CASSSGLAGHSTDTQYF
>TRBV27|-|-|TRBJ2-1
TGTGCCAGCAGTATATATCCCCTCCGGGACGCCAAGGAAAATGAGCAGTTCTTC
CASSIYPLRDAKENEQFF
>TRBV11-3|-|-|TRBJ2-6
TGTGCCAGCAGCCCCACGGGGGATTTCCTCTCTGGGGCCAACGTCCTGACTTTC
CASSPTGDFLSGANVLTF
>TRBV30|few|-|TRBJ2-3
TGTGCCTGTAGTGGATTAAGGAACACAGATACGCAGTATTTT
CACSGLRNTDTQYF
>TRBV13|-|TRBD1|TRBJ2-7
TGTGCCAGCAGACCCCCAGGGACAGGATCCTACGAGCAGTACTTC
CASRPPGTGSYEQYF
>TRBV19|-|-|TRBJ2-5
TGTGCCAGTAGTTGGGGGACGGCTACACAAGAGACCCAGTACTTC
CASSWGTATQETQYF
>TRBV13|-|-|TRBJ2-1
TGTGCCAGCAGCTTAGGGGGATACAATGAGCAGTTCTTC
CASSLGGYNEQFF
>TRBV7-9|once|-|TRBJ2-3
TGTGCCAGCAGCGAAAATCCCCCCAGGGGATTTGGCCCAGATACGCAGTATTTT
CASSENPPRGFGPDTQYF
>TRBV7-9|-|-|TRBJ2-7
TGTGCCAGCAGCCCGGGCCTGGGGGCCTACGAGCAGTACTTC
CASSPGLGAYEQYF
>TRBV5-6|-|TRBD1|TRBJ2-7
TGTGCCAGCAGCTCGGGACAGGGGTTCTCCTACGAGCAGTACTTC
CASSSGQGFSYEQYF
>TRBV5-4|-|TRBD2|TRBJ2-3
TGTGCCAGCAGCTTCAGCGGGGGAATAGATACGCAGTATTTT
CASSFSGGIDTQYF